Listed here is a single T cell receptor (beta chain). The sample belongs to a study of blood T cells in healthy people across ages. The germline V gene has CDR1 MNHEY and CDR2 SMNVEV (reference sequence). The CDR3 is 15 amino acids. The V gene lost 5 bases and the J gene lost 5 bases, with 18 bases spanning the gap. With a J-beta primer mix and a sample-barcoded 5' primer, a second PCR ran roughly 6 to 11 cycles. In TCRdb, the 5' RACE reads were re-called with MiXCR into one record per CDR3 protein. The table lists under 800,000 distinct CDR3 sequences, approximately 43% of them singletons. This clonotype originated in a woman aged 55-75 years in good health. Specimen: blood. The rearrangement links TRBV27 to TRBJ2-5; the D call may be TRBD1 or TRBD2 (6 bases each). CDR3 DNA sequence: TGTGCCAGCAGTCCCCAGAGGGGGGTACGGGAGACCCAGTACTTC. Its protein is CASSPQRGVRETQYF.